This TCR beta chain was sequenced for a study of spatial heterogeneity in lung cancer. Background on the study: More than eight raw reads, on average, carried each unique TCR and UMI combination.

General observations from the study: Expanded alpha and beta TCR counts within tumors tracked tumor mutation counts. Expanded TCRs that were ubiquitous or regional had counts tracking ubiquitous and regional nonsynonymous mutations, respectively.

Worth noting for this clonotype: Its specificity is unknown. The CDR3 does not close with the conserved phenylalanine or tryptophan, likely indicating a read error. This beta chain is a stray read from a library made for alpha chains; its abundance is not meaningful.

MiXCR was run by TCRdb on the 5' RACE reads, yielding one entry per CDR3 protein. The sample has 9,500 to 10,000 distinct CDR3 sequences; about 54% are singletons. Stated time point: sample taken at primary tumor resection. This TCR came from a female donor with early-stage non-small cell lung cancer. Source: lung tumor tissue, taken at surgery.

The CDR3 region is CASSLEVNTEAFS. The DNA of the CDR3 is TGTGCCAGCAGCTTAGAGGTGAACACTGAAGCTTTCTCT. V is TRBV7-2 and J is TRBJ1-1; D unresolved. CDR3 length: 13 amino acids. Germline V gene lookup returns CDR1 SGHTA and CDR2 FQGNSA. The V gene lost 1 base and the J gene lost 0 bases, with 3 bases spanning the gap.